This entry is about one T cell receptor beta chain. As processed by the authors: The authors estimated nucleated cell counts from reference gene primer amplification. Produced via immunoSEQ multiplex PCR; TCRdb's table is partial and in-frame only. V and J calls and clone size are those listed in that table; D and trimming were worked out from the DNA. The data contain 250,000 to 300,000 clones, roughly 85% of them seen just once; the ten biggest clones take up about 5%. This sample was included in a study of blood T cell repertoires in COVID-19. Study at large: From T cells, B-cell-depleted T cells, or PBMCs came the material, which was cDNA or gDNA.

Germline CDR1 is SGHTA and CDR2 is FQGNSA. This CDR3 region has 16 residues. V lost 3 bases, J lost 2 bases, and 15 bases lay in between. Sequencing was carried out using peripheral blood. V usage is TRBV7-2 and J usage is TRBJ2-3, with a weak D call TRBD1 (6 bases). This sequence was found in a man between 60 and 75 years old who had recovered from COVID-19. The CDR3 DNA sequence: TGTGCCAGCAGCTTCAGTCTACAGGGCATCACAGATACGCAGTATTTT. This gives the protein CASSFSLQGITDTQYF.